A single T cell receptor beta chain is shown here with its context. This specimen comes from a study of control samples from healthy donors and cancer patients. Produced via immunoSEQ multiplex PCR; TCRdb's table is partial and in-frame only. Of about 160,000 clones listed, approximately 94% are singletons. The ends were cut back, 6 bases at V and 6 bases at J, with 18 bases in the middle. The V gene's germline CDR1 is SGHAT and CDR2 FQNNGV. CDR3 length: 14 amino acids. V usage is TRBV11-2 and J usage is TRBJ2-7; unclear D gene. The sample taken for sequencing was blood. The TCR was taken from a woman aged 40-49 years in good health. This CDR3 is CASSVNRRVAEQYF. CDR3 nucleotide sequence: TGTGCCAGCAGTGTAAATCGGCGTGTCGCCGAGCAGTACTTC.